This passage covers 6 T cell receptor beta chains from one sample sequenced in a study of shared clonotypes between healthy human individuals. Clones were read by immunoSEQ multiplex PCR, and TCRdb kept only the in-frame ones, dropping some. The data show over 400,000 clones, with 65% to 85% seen just once and more than 9.5% held by the top ten. The sequencing sample was made of PBMCs. The receptor set was obtained from a woman in her thirties or forties in good health. Some clones in this sample may be carry-over from other donors' samples.

This clone is a singleton in its sample. The chain has TRBV7-9 and TRBJ1-2; 7 bases map to TRBD1. This CDR3 spans 12 amino acids. The germline CDR1 and CDR2 sequences are SEHNR and FQNEAQ (reference sequence). The J segment lost 0 bases and the V segment lost 11 bases, leaving 3 bases of the junction unmatched. The DNA of the CDR3 is TGTGCCTTCGGACAGGCTAACTATGGCTACACCTTC. The encoded protein is CAFGQANYGYTF.

V and J are TRBV7-9 and TRBJ1-1; D not certain. V lost 6 bases and J 8 bases, leaving 10 bases between the germline ends. Per germline, CDR1 SEHNR and CDR2 FQNEAQ (reference sequence). The CDR3 has 11 residues. The CDR3 protein is CASSYTGEAFF. The CDR3 nucleotides read TGTGCCAGCAGTTACACCGGAGAAGCTTTCTTT.

Comment on this clone: The likely explanation is a read error, given a far larger clone one base away. CDR3 DNA: TGTGCCTGGAGTGTATTTCCGGGACAGCTGATAACGGAAGCGAGCACCGGGGAGCTGTTTTTT. This sequence encodes CAWSVFPGQLITEASTGELFF. J is TRBJ2-2 and V is TRBV30; 7 nucleotides agree with TRBD1. The CDR3 has 21 amino acids. The junction had 23 bases not matched to a gene; V was cut back by 0 bases and J by 4 bases. The germline CDR1 and CDR2 sequences are GTSNPN and SVGIG (reference sequence).

The V and J genes are TRBV18 and TRBJ2-7; possible D gene TRBD2, 7 bases. V shed 1 base and J shed 0 bases, with 13 bases lying between them. The V gene's germline CDR1 is KGHSH and CDR2 LQKENI. The CDR3 is 16 residues long. The CDR3 region is CASSPLGGDNSYEQYF. DNA of the CDR3: TGTGCCAGCTCACCACTGGGGGGGGACAACTCCTACGAGCAGTACTTC.

The rearrangement links TRBV5-4 to TRBJ2-5; 11 bases are shared with TRBD2. This CDR3 region has 15 residues. CDR1 is SGHNT and CDR2 is YYREEE in the germline V gene (reference sequence). The V segment lost 4 bases and the J segment 3 bases; nucleotides outside the gene matches: 5. This CDR3 reads CASSLPTSGKETQYF. For the CDR3, the DNA is TGTGCCAGCAGCCTTCCGACTAGCGGGAAAGAGACCCAGTACTTC.

The genes are TRBV6-6 and TRBJ2-5; perhaps TRBD1 as D (5 bases). CDR3 length: 15 amino acids. Germline values: CDR1 MNHNY, CDR2 SVGAGI (reference sequence). V lost 6 bases and J lost 4, with 18 bases in between. In DNA form, the CDR3 reads TGTGCCAGCAGCTACACGCAGGGCCGGACAGAGACCCAGTACTTC. This sequence encodes CASSYTQGRTETQYF.